Listed here is a single TCR beta chain. This specimen belongs to a study of CD8 T cells in Susac syndrome. The study sequenced TCR beta in blood CD8+ and CD4+ T cells. The authors negatively isolated CD8+ and CD4+ T cells and FACS-enriched TEMRA cells. The authors reverse transcribed roughly 0.5 to 1 ug RNA with random hexamers. MiXCR was run by TCRdb on the immunoSEQ multiplex PCR reads, yielding one entry per CDR3 protein. Of roughly 220,000 distinct CDR3 sequences listed, roughly 93% are singletons. J lost 4 bases, V lost 0 bases, and 8 bases had no gene match. This CDR3 is built from 16 residues. CDR1 GTSNPN and CDR2 SVGIG come from the germline V gene (reference sequence).

The chain carries TRBV30 and TRBJ1-3, with 8 bases matching TRBD1. The receptor was isolated from a human donor with Susac syndrome. Sequenced input: CD4+ T cells from PBMCs. The CDR3 protein is CAWSVDRAASGNTIYF. CDR3 sequence (DNA): TGTGCCTGGAGTGTGGACAGGGCGGCTTCCGGAAACACCATATATTTT.